This T cell receptor beta chain was identified during a study of graft-versus-host responses after intestinal transplantation. Trimming removed 1 base from V and 0 bases from J, with 9 bases in between. CDR3 length: 15 amino acids. Germline V gives CDR1 SGHDN, CDR2 FVKESK. Clones were read by immunoSEQ multiplex PCR, and TCRdb kept only the in-frame ones, dropping some. Here the sample spans approximately 16,000 clones, less than 80% being singletons. Once graft tissue had been processed, intraepithelial and lamina propria lymphocytes were released. V and J are TRBV14 and TRBJ1-1; D uncertain. The sequence was obtained from a human patient who received an intestinal transplant, so some T cells may come from the graft donor. The sequencing used ileum tissue, collected around 730 days after intestinal transplantation. The CDR3 sequence is CASSQGKQLNTEAFF. CDR3 nucleotides: TGTGCCAGCAGCCAAGGAAAACAGCTGAACACTGAAGCTTTCTTT.